This is a list of T cell receptor beta chains from one sample in a study of beta chain features in type 1 diabetes. Profiled with immunoSEQ multiplex PCR; TCRdb holds only in-frame clones, not every one. The data contain hundreds of thousands of clones, over 13% of them singletons. Sequenced material: naive CD4+ T cells from blood. The receptors originated from a man aged 18 to 30 with type 1 diabetes. The CDR3 runs from the conserved cysteine through the conserved F or W. The D gene is left open where the match is weak. Clone sizes are given selectively: once, few, many, or a class where the clone is expanded.

j_call clone_size v_call d_call cdr3_length cdr3_nt cdr3_aa
TRBJ2-7 once TRBV7-9 - 13 TGTGCCAGCAGCTTAACCAGGACCTACGAGCAGTACTTC CASSLTRTYEQYF
TRBJ1-2 - TRBV30 TRBD1 14 TGTGCCTGGATCCCGACAGGGAGGAACTATGGCTACACCTTC CAWIPTGRNYGYTF
TRBJ2-3 - TRBV12-5 - 11 TGTGCTAGTGGTACTACAGATACGCAGTATTTT CASGTTDTQYF
TRBJ2-3 - TRBV7-9 TRBD2 16 TGTGCCAGCAGCCCCGGGACTAGCGGGGCTCCAGATACGCAGTATTTT CASSPGTSGAPDTQYF
TRBJ2-5 few TRBV14 - 14 TGTGCCAGCAGCCAAAGCCAGGCCATCGGGGGCCAGTACTTC CASSQSQAIGGQYF
TRBJ2-4 - TRBV30 TRBD1 16 TGTGCCTGGAGGTATAGACAGGGCTTGGCCAAAAACATTCAGTACTTC CAWRYRQGLAKNIQYF
TRBJ2-7 many TRBV23-1 - 12 TGCGCCAGCAGTCAACTTTACTACGAGCAGTACTTC CASSQLYYEQYF
TRBJ1-6 few TRBV5-4 - 14 TGTGCCAGCAGCTTGGCAGCCCTGGATTCACCCCTCCACTTT CASSLAALDSPLHF
TRBJ2-4 - TRBV7-2 - 16 TGTGCCAGCAGCCCTCAAGGGGGGTCGACCAAAAACATTCAGTACTTC CASSPQGGSTKNIQYF
TRBJ2-5 few TRBV11-2 TRBD1 14 TGTGCCAGCAGCTCCCAGGACAGGCAAGAGACCCAGTACTTC CASSSQDRQETQYF
TRBJ2-7 few TRBV5-1 - 16 TGCGCCAGCAGCTCCCTCGAGGTGGGTCCCGTCCACGAGCAGTACTTC CASSSLEVGPVHEQYF
TRBJ1-5 many TRBV23-1 TRBD1 14 TGCGCCAGCGCCCGACAGGGAGACAATCAGCCCCAGCATTTT CASARQGDNQPQHF
TRBJ2-5 - TRBV19 - 11 TGTGCCAGTAGTATTCGGGAGACCCAGTACTTC CASSIRETQYF
TRBJ1-1 - TRBV15 - 15 TGTGCCACCAGCACCCATTCGAGGGGGAACACTGAAGCTTTCTTT CATSTHSRGNTEAFF
TRBJ2-7 - TRBV18 - 14 TGTGCCAGCTCACCCCAACCAGGGTTTTACGAGCAGTACTTC CASSPQPGFYEQYF
TRBJ1-4 - TRBV9 - 15 TGTGCCAGCAGCGTGGGCCCTACGACTAATGAAAAACTGTTTTTT CASSVGPTTNEKLFF
TRBJ2-7 - TRBV9 TRBD1 17 TGTGCCAGCAGCGGTCAGGGGACAGGGGTTTCTCCATACGAGCAGTACTTC CASSGQGTGVSPYEQYF
TRBJ2-1 few TRBV10-3 TRBD2 14 TGTGCCATCACCCCGGGACTAGCTGTCGATGAGCAGTTCTTC CAITPGLAVDEQFF
TRBJ2-3 - TRBV30 - 14 TGTGCCTGGAGCCGGCCGTTGCGCACAGATACGCAGTATTTT CAWSRPLRTDTQYF
TRBJ1-2 - TRBV28 - 13 TGTGCCAGCAGTTTGTCCTTTAACTATGGCTACACCTTC CASSLSFNYGYTF
TRBJ1-2 few TRBV7-6 - 14 TGTGCCAGCAGCCCTTCCCTATTCGCTTCGGGCTACACCTTC CASSPSLFASGYTF
TRBJ2-7 - TRBV5-4 TRBD1 15 TGTGCCAGCAGCTTGGACCAGGGGGCGATTTACGAGCAGTACTTC CASSLDQGAIYEQYF
TRBJ2-1 few TRBV30 - 14 TGTGCCTGGAAAACAGGGACCTCCTACAATGAGCAGTTCTTC CAWKTGTSYNEQFF
TRBJ2-2 few TRBV29-1 - 14 TGCAGCGTGGGAGTGGAGAGGAACACCGGGGAGCTGTTTTTT CSVGVERNTGELFF
TRBJ2-1 - TRBV7-2 - 13 TGTGCCAGCAGCCAACCGCCCGTCGATGAGCAGTTCTTC CASSQPPVDEQFF
TRBJ2-1 - TRBV2 - 14 TGTGCCAGCAGTGAATGGTGGTCCTACAATGAGCAGTTCTTC CASSEWWSYNEQFF
TRBJ1-2 few TRBV7-2 - 14 TGTGCCAGCAGCTTAGGAGGTACTAACTATGGCTACACCTTC CASSLGGTNYGYTF
TRBJ1-2 - TRBV12-5 TRBD1 16 TGTGCTAGTGGTTTGGTACCCAGGGACAGGAACTATGGCTACACCTTC CASGLVPRDRNYGYTF
TRBJ1-4 few TRBV5-4 - 15 TGTGCCAGCAGCTCAACGGGGAAAACGAATGAAAAACTGTTTTTT CASSSTGKTNEKLFF
TRBJ2-3 few TRBV25-1 TRBD2 14 TGTGCCAGCACCCAAGCGGGAGGGCCAAATACGCAGTATTTT CASTQAGGPNTQYF
TRBJ2-7 - TRBV7-9 - 13 TGTGCCAGCAGCTTACGTTCGAGTGGCGAGCAGTACTTC CASSLRSSGEQYF
TRBJ2-7 few TRBV5-1 TRBD2 13 TGCGCCAGCGCCCCCGGGGGGGCCCACGAGCAGTACTTC CASAPGGAHEQYF
TRBJ1-5 few TRBV6-5 TRBD1 15 TGTGCCAGCAGGTCTCTAGGGACAGGGAATCAGCCCCAGCATTTT CASRSLGTGNQPQHF
TRBJ2-7 few TRBV7-9 TRBD2 16 TGTGCCAGCAGCTTAGCTCCTAGCGGGGGCACCTACGAGCAGTACTTC CASSLAPSGGTYEQYF
TRBJ1-2 few TRBV9 - 14 TGTGCCAGCAGCGGAGGCAGGGGTTATAAGGACTACACCTTC CASSGGRGYKDYTF
TRBJ2-2 - TRBV5-4 - 13 TGTGCCAGCAGCTTGACAGTTGCCGGGGAGCTGTTTTTT CASSLTVAGELFF
TRBJ2-5 few TRBV25-1 TRBD1 14 TGTGCCAGCAGTATAACAGGGGGTGGAGAGACCCAGTACTTC CASSITGGGETQYF
TRBJ2-3 few TRBV4-3 - 16 TGCGCCAGCAGCCAAGATTCAGTGGGGGGTTGGAATACGCAGTATTTT CASSQDSVGGWNTQYF
TRBJ1-5 few TRBV28 - 15 TGTGCCAGCAGCCCCGGAGGGCTTAGCAATCAGCCCCAGCATTTT CASSPGGLSNQPQHF
TRBJ2-1 few TRBV11-3 - 11 TGTGCCAGCAGCTTAGATGTAGAGCAGTTCTTC CASSLDVEQFF